The source of this T cell receptor (beta chain) is a study of T cell responses to AZD1222 COVID-19 vaccine. The study, taken as a whole, reports: Baseline seropositivity characterized only six AZD1222 recipients. Most donors were white British and more were female, and clonal diversity was possibly underestimated. Repertoire sampling occurred only after the peak T cell response.

Sequencing was performed with immunoSEQ multiplex PCR; in TCRdb, only in-frame clones are kept and a portion is missing. Of roughly 170,000 clones listed, approximately 94% are singletons. A note on this clone: What it recognizes is unknown.

The CDR3 is 16 residues long. Germline values: CDR1 SGHRS, CDR2 YFSETQ. Deletions cut 4 bases from V and 4 bases from J, with 17 bases between. The source is an adult who received the AZD1222 COVID-19 vaccine. The material was peripheral blood, obtained 28 days after the second AZD1222 dose. The gene calls are TRBV5-1 and TRBJ2-2; perhaps TRBD2 as D (6 bases). This chain's CDR3 is CASSPLGGSGTGELFF. The CDR3 nucleotides read TGCGCCAGCAGCCCCCTGGGGGGTTCGGGCACCGGGGAGCTGTTTTTT.